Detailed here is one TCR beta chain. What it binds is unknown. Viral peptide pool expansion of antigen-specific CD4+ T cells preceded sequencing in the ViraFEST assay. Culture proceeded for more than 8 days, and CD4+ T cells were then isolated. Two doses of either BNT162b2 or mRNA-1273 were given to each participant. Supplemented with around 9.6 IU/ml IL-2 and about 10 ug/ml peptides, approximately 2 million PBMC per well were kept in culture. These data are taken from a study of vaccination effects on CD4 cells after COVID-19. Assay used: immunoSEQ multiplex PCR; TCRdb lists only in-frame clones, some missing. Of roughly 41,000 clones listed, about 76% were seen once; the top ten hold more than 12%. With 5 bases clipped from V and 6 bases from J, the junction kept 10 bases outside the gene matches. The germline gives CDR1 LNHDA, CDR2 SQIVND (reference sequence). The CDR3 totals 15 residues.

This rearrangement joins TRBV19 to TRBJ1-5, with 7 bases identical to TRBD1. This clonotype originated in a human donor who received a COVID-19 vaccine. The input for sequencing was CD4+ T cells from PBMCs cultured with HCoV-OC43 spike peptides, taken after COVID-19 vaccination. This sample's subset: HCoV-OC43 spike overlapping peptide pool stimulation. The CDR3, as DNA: TGTGCCAGTAGTTCCATAGACAGGGAGCGTCAGCCCCAGCATTTT. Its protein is CASSSIDRERQPQHF.